These 25 T cell receptor beta chains share one sample of origin, sequenced in a study of spatial heterogeneity in lung cancer. TCRdb re-called the 5' RACE reads through MiXCR, storing one row per CDR3 protein. This table has 30,000 to 45,000 distinct CDR3 sequences, 7.5% appearing once. Time point in this sample: sample taken at primary tumor resection. Whole RNA was taken from tumor, nontumor lung or frozen PBMC; it was then sequenced unsorted. The starting material was PBMCs, obtained at surgery. The receptors here all came from a male donor with early-stage non-small cell lung cancer.

The table lists this clonotype with many counts. V usage is TRBV10-2 and J usage is TRBJ1-3; unclear D gene. Germline V lookup: CDR1 WSHSY, CDR2 SAAADI. Trimming took 4 bases from V and 2 from J, leaving 9 bases between them. This CDR3 contains 14 residues. CDR3 nucleotide sequence: TGCGCCAGCAGTGGAGAAAGGCCTGGAAACACCATATATTTT. Residues: CASSGERPGNTIYF.

In its sample, this clonotype was seen many times. The rearrangement joins TRBV5-4 to TRBJ1-1; D gene unclear. Trimming removed 4 bases at V and 0 bases at J, with 10 bases between. The CDR3 is 14 residues long. Germline V gene lookup returns CDR1 SGHNT and CDR2 YYREEE (reference sequence). CDR3 amino acids: CASSPGRVNTEAFF. CDR3 nucleotide sequence: TGTGCCAGCAGCCCCGGAAGGGTGAACACTGAAGCTTTCTTT.

In its sample, this clonotype was seen a few times. Germline and junction disagree at one end, which may indicate a read error. This chain joins TRBV12-3 or TRBV12-4 and TRBJ1-2; D is unresolved. There are 14 residues in the CDR3. CDR3: CASSPTGRIPVFAF. CDR3 nucleotide sequence: TGTGCCAGCAGTCCAACTGGACGGATCCCTGTCTTCGCCTTC.

Ten or more counts support this clonotype. The genes are TRBV20-1 and TRBJ1-5; D gene unclear. The ends were cut back, 0 bases at V and 4 bases at J, with 10 bases in the middle. Germline V gives CDR1 DFQATT, CDR2 SNEGSKA (reference sequence). CDR3 size: 14 residues. CDR3 amino acids: CSAREPTGNQPQHF. The CDR3 DNA reads TGCAGTGCTAGAGAGCCGACGGGGAATCAGCCCCAGCATTTT.

Many counts were recorded for this clonotype. The rearrangement uses TRBV4-1 and TRBJ2-1, with unresolved D. In germline, CDR1 is MGHRA, CDR2 YSYEKL. CDR3 length: 13 residues. V dropped 2 bases and J dropped 8 bases, with 10 bases sitting between them. The CDR3 region has the DNA TGCGCCAGCAGCCAACAAGTGGTATATGAGCAGTTCTTC. Translation gives CASSQQVVYEQFF.

With respect to this clonotype: At one of its ends the junction is not consistent with the germline gene, which may arise from a read error. The chain couples TRBV6-1 to TRBJ1-3; D is perhaps TRBD1 (6 bases). The CDR3 is made up of 15 amino acids. The V gene's germline CDR1 is MNHNS and CDR2 SASEGT. CDR3 DNA sequence: TGTACCAGCAGTATTCTACAGGGATCTGGAAACACCATATATTTT. This encodes CTSSILQGSGNTIYF.

This clonotype was counted only a few times. J is TRBJ1-3 and V is TRBV7-2, with D unresolved. Trimming removed 4 bases from V and 4 bases from J, with 11 bases in between. Germline V lookup: CDR1 SGHTA, CDR2 FQGNSA. The CDR3 is made up of 14 amino acids. As DNA, the CDR3 is TGTGCCAGCAGCTCAAGAAAGGAGGGAAACACCATATATTTT. Amino acids: CASSSRKEGNTIYF.

This clonotype came up many times. The chain combines TRBV14 with TRBJ1-1, with D perhaps matching TRBD1 (6 bases). The CDR3 loop spans 13 amino acids. CDR1 and CDR2 (germline): SGHDN, FVKESK. The V and J ends lost 5 bases and 1 base respectively, with 8 bases between them. The CDR3 sequence is CASSLQGNTEAFF. CDR3 sequence (DNA): TGTGCCAGCAGCTTACAGGGGAACACTGAAGCTTTCTTT.

The rearrangement links TRBV24-1 to TRBJ2-5; D ambiguous. CDR3 length: 13 amino acids. Looked up from germline, CDR1 is KGHDR and CDR2 is SFDVKD. V lost 1 base and J 0 bases, leaving 2 bases between the germline ends. This CDR3 reads CATSDFYQETQYF. The CDR3 region has the DNA TGTGCCACCAGTGATTTTTACCAAGAGACCCAGTACTTC.

This clonotype was seen ten or more times. The chain recombines TRBV7-9 with TRBJ2-2; the match to TRBD1 covers 10 bases. This CDR3 comprises 17 residues. The trim removed 5 bases at V and 4 bases at J, leaving 10 bases unmatched. Germline CDR1 and CDR2: SEHNR and FQNEAQ (reference sequence). The CDR3: CASSHRGQGGPTGELFF. The CDR3, as DNA: TGTGCCAGCAGCCACCGAGGACAGGGGGGCCCCACCGGGGAGCTGTTTTTT.

The V call is TRBV6-2 or TRBV6-3, the J call TRBJ1-2, with TRBD1 matching 8 bases. Germline values: CDR1 MNHEY, CDR2 SVGEGT. V lost 6 bases, J lost 2 bases, and 5 bases stayed unmatched. This CDR3 spans 14 amino acids. DNA of the CDR3: TGTGCCAGCAGATCGACAGGGGACAACTATGGCTACACCTTC. Translation gives CASRSTGDNYGYTF.

For this clonotype: This could be a read error, since a much larger clone is one nucleotide away. The J gene is TRBJ1-1, the V gene TRBV18, with D hard to call. Germline CDR1 reads KGHSH; CDR2 reads LQKENI. This CDR3 region has 14 residues. The CDR3: CASSLSRGDTEASF. DNA of the CDR3: TGTGCCAGCTCCCTAAGCCGGGGTGACACTGAAGCTTCCTTT.

V and J are TRBV27 and TRBJ2-1; a possible D gene is TRBD2 (6 bases). V shed 2 bases and J shed 7 bases, with 15 bases lying between them. The CDR3 contains 15 residues. The V gene's germline CDR1 is MNHEY and CDR2 SMNVEV (reference sequence). Written as DNA, the CDR3 is TGTGCCAGCAGTTTAGTCGGGAGCATGAGGAATGAGCAGTTCTTC. Protein product: CASSLVGSMRNEQFF.

There are a few counts of this clonotype. The rearrangement joins TRBV20-1 to TRBJ1-5; tentatively, D is TRBD1 (5 bases). V dropped 1 base and J dropped 5 bases, with 24 bases sitting between them. CDR3 length equals 18 residues. Germline V CDR1 and CDR2: DFQATT, SNEGSKA (reference sequence). DNA for the CDR3: TGCAGTGCTAGAGGAGCGAGACAGTCACCCCTTAAGCATCAGCCCCAGCATTTT. This encodes CSARGARQSPLKHQPQHF.

This clonotype was counted ten times or more. J is TRBJ2-1 and V is TRBV20-1, with a tentative D call TRBD2 (7 bases). Per germline, CDR1 DFQATT and CDR2 SNEGSKA (reference sequence). V lost 8 bases, J lost 2 bases, and 19 bases lay in between. The CDR3 runs 15 residues. In DNA, the CDR3 is TGCAGTTCTGTGGGAGGGGGGGAAACCTACAATGAGCAGTTCTTC. Its protein is CSSVGGGETYNEQFF.

This clonotype is termed medium-sized. This chain links TRBV12-3 or TRBV12-4 with TRBJ2-6; D remains unclear. V was pared by 5 bases and J by 2 bases, with 7 bases between. The CDR3 totals 14 residues. This CDR3 is CASSLGPGANVLTF. DNA of the CDR3: TGTGCCAGCAGTCTAGGGCCTGGGGCCAACGTCCTGACTTTC.

At least ten counts were recorded for this clonotype. V is TRBV9 and J is TRBJ1-4; D is unclear. Trimming left V 2 bases short and J 0 bases short, with 5 bases between. CDR1 is SGDLS and CDR2 is YYNGEE in the germline V gene. The CDR3 has 14 amino acids. CDR3 in DNA: TGTGCCAGCAGCGTTACCGCAACTAATGAAAAACTGTTTTTT. Encoded protein: CASSVTATNEKLFF.

At least ten counts were recorded for this clonotype. The chain joins TRBV4-3 to TRBJ1-2; 8 bases align to TRBD1. In germline, CDR1 is LGHNA, CDR2 YSLEER. Trimming removed 1 base from V and 0 bases from J; junction bases left unmatched: 4. The CDR3 is made up of 16 amino acids. DNA for the CDR3: TGCGCCAGCAGCCAAGCTCGGGGACAGGCTAACTATGGCTACACCTTC. It is translated as CASSQARGQANYGYTF.

This clonotype has ten or more counts. One end of the junction varies from germline; a read error may be responsible. The chain links TRBV28 to TRBJ1-2; D is uncertain. Germline assignment: CDR1 MDHEN and CDR2 SYDVKM. CDR3 size: 11 residues. As DNA, the CDR3 is TGTGCCAGCAGTGTCGGGGAGCTTCCCGCCTTC. As protein: CASSVGELPAF.

This chain joins TRBV6-2 or TRBV6-3 and TRBJ2-3, with D perhaps TRBD2 (6 bases). This CDR3 region has 15 residues. Germline V gene lookup returns CDR1 MNHEY and CDR2 SVGEGT. Trimming left V 6 bases short and J 0 bases short, with 13 bases between. In nucleotides, the CDR3 is TGTGCCAGCAGCCTACTAGCACGGAGCACAGATACGCAGTATTTT. This gives the protein CASSLLARSTDTQYF.

This clonotype was seen many times. The CDR3 reads CSARGLAGGKSSYNEQFF. CDR3 nucleotides: TGCAGTGCTAGGGGACTAGCGGGGGGGAAGAGCTCCTACAATGAGCAGTTCTTC. The J gene is TRBJ2-1, the V gene TRBV20-1; 16 bases map to TRBD2. Looked up from germline, CDR1 is DFQATT and CDR2 is SNEGSKA (reference sequence). The ends lost 3 bases at V and 0 bases at J; junction bases unmatched: 5. The CDR3 runs to 18 residues.

This clonotype has only a few counts. The chain has TRBV19 and TRBJ2-4; D is undetermined. The V gene's germline CDR1 is LNHDA and CDR2 SQIVND (reference sequence). The CDR3 covers 14 residues. Trimming pared 6 bases from V and 0 bases from J, leaving 9 bases between. The CDR3 here is CASRDQLAKNIQYF. CDR3 nucleotides: TGTGCCAGTAGGGACCAGTTAGCCAAAAACATTCAGTACTTC.

CDR3 loop: CASSASNSGANVLTF. CDR3 in DNA: TGTGCCAGCAGTGCCAGTAACTCTGGGGCCAACGTCCTGACTTTC. This chain joins TRBV11-2 and TRBJ2-6; D is uncertain. CDR3 length equals 15 residues. Trimming removed 6 bases from V and 0 bases from J, with 9 bases in between. Germline V gene data show CDR1 as SGHAT and CDR2 as FQNNGV.

This clonotype was counted only a few times. The V and J genes are TRBV20-1 and TRBJ2-2; 7 nucleotides align to TRBD1. CDR3 length: 14 residues. J was trimmed by 4 bases and V by 5 bases; bases with no gene match: 7. Per the germline V gene, CDR1 is DFQATT and CDR2 is SNEGSKA (reference sequence). The CDR3 spells CSAYRDSPTGELFF. CDR3 DNA: TGCAGTGCTTACCGGGACAGTCCCACCGGGGAGCTGTTTTTT.

This clonotype was observed at least ten times. The gene calls are TRBV28 and TRBJ1-2; no reliable D call. The germline CDR1 and CDR2 sequences are MDHEN and SYDVKM. V was trimmed by 2 bases and J by 10 bases, leaving 20 bases between them. The CDR3 has 15 amino acids. The CDR3: CASSLGGGSPYTYTF. In nucleotides, the CDR3 is TGTGCCAGCAGTTTAGGTGGTGGAAGTCCCTATACCTACACCTTC.